Listed here are 22 T cell receptor beta chains from one sample, sequenced in a study of OX40 agonist ivuxolimab in advanced cancers. The library came from the immunoSEQ multiplex PCR assay. TCRdb mirrors the immuneACCESS table, restricted to in-frame sequences. Some clones are absent from its copies; in checked studies, under half trace to an unresolved V gene, and the reason for the others is unknown. This sample comprises 70,000 to 90,000 clones, 91% of them detected only once. The ten biggest clones cover under 8.5% of the sample. The sample consisted of CD4+ or CD8+ T cells sorted from blood, taken in a trial of the OX40 agonist ivuxolimab. These receptors all stem from an adult with an advanced solid tumor such as melanoma, head and neck, liver or kidney cancer.

The rearrangement joins TRBV4-2 to TRBJ2-1, with D possibly being TRBD1 or TRBD2 (5 bases each). CDR1 is LGHNA and CDR2 is YNFKEQ in the germline V gene. With 5 bases removed from V and 4 bases from J, the gap between germline ends came to 21 bases. The CDR3 is 17 amino acids. The CDR3 loop reads CASSEFVRDHMYNEQFF. CDR3 DNA: TGTGCCAGCAGCGAATTTGTCCGGGACCATATGTACAATGAGCAGTTCTTC.

The chain is built from TRBV5-1 and TRBJ1-1; a weak D match, TRBD1 (5 bases). The germline V gene has CDR1 SGHRS and CDR2 YFSETQ. The CDR3 covers 14 residues. Trimming removed 1 base from V and 2 bases from J, with 9 bases in between. The CDR3 DNA reads TGCGCCAGCAGCTTGAGTCAGGGAAACACTGAAGCTTTCTTT. This encodes CASSLSQGNTEAFF.

V usage is TRBV6-5 and J usage is TRBJ2-7, with TRBD1 matching 12 bases. After removal of 7 bases from V and 5 bases from J, the junction contained 9 bases not matched to a gene. Germline CDR1 and CDR2: MNHEY and SVGAGI. CDR3 length equals 15 residues. Here the CDR3 reads CASNLWDRGPHEQYF. CDR3 DNA: TGTGCCAGCAACCTTTGGGACAGGGGGCCCCACGAGCAGTACTTC.

The V call is TRBV7-6, the J call TRBJ1-3; D unclear. CDR1 and CDR2 (germline): SGHVS, FNYEAQ. The CDR3 loop spans 12 amino acids. V gave up 2 bases and J gave up 14 bases, with 13 bases separating them. CDR3 coding DNA: TGTGCCAGCAGCTTAATGGGGAATAGCTTATATTTT. It codes for CASSLMGNSLYF.

As DNA, the CDR3 is TGCGCCAGCAGCCAAGAAGGCCCGCTCAATGAGCAGTTCTTC. Translation: CASSQEGPLNEQFF. This chain uses TRBV4-1 with TRBJ2-1, with D unresolved. The CDR3 is made up of 14 amino acids. Trimming removed 0 bases from V and 6 bases from J, with 9 bases in between. Germline V gene sequence: CDR1 MGHRA, CDR2 YSYEKL.

The genes are TRBV10-3 and TRBJ2-1; 11 nucleotides match TRBD2. CDR3 length: 15 amino acids. Per the germline V gene, CDR1 is ENHRY and CDR2 is SYGVKD. J gave up 10 bases and V 3 bases, and 8 bases lay outside the gene matches. The CDR3 nucleotides read TGTGCCATCAGTGACTTAGCGGGAGGGGAATGGGAGCAGTTCTTC. Translation gives CAISDLAGGEWEQFF.

This clone was counted a single time. CDR3 in amino acids: CASSFRQGSYNSPLHF. CDR3 bases: TGTGCCAGCAGTTTCCGACAGGGGAGCTATAATTCACCCCTCCACTTT. The V gene is TRBV6-5, the J gene TRBJ1-6; TRBD1 aligns across 8 bases. Germline trimming cut 4 bases from V and 3 bases from J; bases unmatched to any gene: 5. This CDR3 has 16 amino acids. Looked up from germline, CDR1 is MNHEY and CDR2 is SVGAGI.

The DNA of the CDR3 is TGCGCCAGCAGCTTCCGGGACAGAAGTTACAATGAGCAGTTCTTC. As protein: CASSFRDRSYNEQFF. The rearrangement uses TRBV5-1 and TRBJ2-1; 7 bases are a match to TRBD1. V trimming: 2 bases; J trimming: 4 bases; junction bases outside the gene matches: 6. This CDR3 is 15 amino acids long. CDR1 SGHRS and CDR2 YFSETQ come from the germline V gene.

The rearrangement links TRBV28 to TRBJ1-5, with 7 bases aligning to TRBD1. The CDR3 covers 14 residues. The germline V gene encodes CDR1 MDHEN and CDR2 SYDVKM. V shed 6 bases, J shed 6 bases, and the junction held 8 bases outside the gene matches. The DNA for the CDR3 is TGTGCCAGCAGCTCTAGGGGGCGAGGTCAGCCCCAGCATTTT. Its translation: CASSSRGRGQPQHF.

J is TRBJ2-6 and V is TRBV4-3; D may correspond to TRBD1 or TRBD2 (5 bases each). Trimming shortened V by 3 bases and J by 2 bases, and 17 bases separated the two germline ends. The CDR3 covers 18 residues. The germline V gene encodes CDR1 LGHNA and CDR2 YSLEER. The CDR3 nucleotides read TGCGCCAGCAGCCAGGTCCCGGGGTTGGGGGCTGGGGCCAACGTCCTGACTTTC. Amino acid sequence: CASSQVPGLGAGANVLTF.

The V call is TRBV7-9, the J call TRBJ2-3, with 12 nucleotides matching TRBD2. CDR3 length equals 19 residues. Germline loops: CDR1 SEHNR, CDR2 FQNEAQ (reference sequence). The junction had 14 bases not matched to a gene; V was cut back by 6 bases and J by 1 base. This chain's CDR3 is CASRPGLAGPRARTDTQYF. Written as DNA, the CDR3 is TGTGCCAGCAGACCAGGACTAGCGGGGCCCCGAGCACGCACAGATACGCAGTATTTT.

The rearrangement links TRBV6-1 to TRBJ1-1; TRBD1 agrees at 8 bases. With V trimmed by 4 bases and J by 1 base, 2 bases remained unmatched. The CDR3 sequence is 14 residues long. CDR1 is MNHNS and CDR2 is SASEGT in the germline V gene. CDR3 bases: TGTGCCAGCAGTGCAACAGGGGGGAACACTGAAGCTTTCTTT. Translated, it gives CASSATGGNTEAFF.

This chain links TRBV7-3 with TRBJ2-3; no reliable D call. The CDR3 loop spans 13 amino acids. Deletions cut 5 bases from V and 5 bases from J, with 11 bases between. The germline CDR1 and CDR2 sequences are SGHTA and FQGTGA. For the CDR3, the DNA is TGTGCCAGCAGCCCATATGCATTAGATACGCAGTATTTT. It encodes CASSPYALDTQYF.

V usage is TRBV27 and J usage is TRBJ1-2; TRBD1 is a possible D gene (6 bases). Germline values: CDR1 MNHEY, CDR2 SMNVEV (reference sequence). The CDR3 covers 15 residues. Trimming pared 5 bases from V and 4 bases from J, leaving 17 bases between. Here the CDR3 reads CASSTQQGSPYGYTF. The DNA of the CDR3 is TGTGCCAGCAGTACGCAACAGGGAAGTCCCTATGGCTACACCTTC.

The rearrangement joins TRBV7-6 to TRBJ2-1; 16 bases line up with TRBD2. Unmatched junction bases numbered 9, after V lost 5 bases and J lost 2 bases. From germline, CDR1 is SGHVS and CDR2 FNYEAQ. The CDR3 contains 19 residues. The CDR3 bases are TGTGCCAGCAGCCTGGGACTAGCGGGAGGGGAAGAACCCTACAATGAGCAGTTCTTC. This translates into CASSLGLAGGEEPYNEQFF.

The count of this clone is one. The J gene is TRBJ1-2, the V gene TRBV28; tentatively, D is TRBD1 (5 bases). The V gene's germline CDR1 is MDHEN and CDR2 SYDVKM. V lost 5 bases to trimming and J lost 2 bases, with 9 bases between them. The CDR3 loop spans 13 amino acids. The CDR3 sequence: CASSPDRNYGYTF. The CDR3 DNA reads as TGTGCCAGCAGTCCCGACAGAAACTATGGCTACACCTTC.

This clone was recorded only once. The chain carries TRBV7-9 and TRBJ2-1, with unresolved D. The CDR3 length is 13 residues. V lost 5 bases and J 6 bases, leaving 11 bases between the germline ends. Germline CDR1 SEHNR, CDR2 FQNEAQ (reference sequence). In DNA form, the CDR3 reads TGTGCCAGCAGCCCTTCGTATACCAATGAGCAGTTCTTC. Residues: CASSPSYTNEQFF.

This clone appeared once. As DNA, the CDR3 is TGCGCCAGCAGCCAACGACAGGGGGACACTGGTGGGAATCAGCCCCAGCATTTT. It yields the protein CASSQRQGDTGGNQPQHF. The rearrangement links TRBV4-1 to TRBJ1-5; TRBD1 aligns across 9 bases. Germline V gene sequence: CDR1 MGHRA, CDR2 YSYEKL. J gave up 4 bases and V 2 bases, and 12 bases lay outside the gene matches. The CDR3 length is 18 residues.

The chain is built from TRBV6-4 and TRBJ2-3; 10 bases line up with TRBD2. The CDR3 contains 15 residues. J lost 6 bases, V lost 7 bases, and 10 bases had no gene match. CDR1 and CDR2 (germline): MRHNA, SNTAGT. CDR3 residues: CASTPLAGASDTQYF. In DNA form, the CDR3 reads TGTGCCAGCACCCCCCTAGCGGGGGCCTCGGATACGCAGTATTTT.

The chain links TRBV28 to TRBJ1-1; 7 bases are shared with TRBD1. Germline CDR1 is MDHEN and CDR2 is SYDVKM. The CDR3 runs to 17 residues. The ends lost 4 bases at V and 1 base at J; junction bases unmatched: 12. The CDR3 DNA reads TGTGCCAGCAGTTCAGGGCCATGGGACAGCGCGAACACTGAAGCTTTCTTT. Translating it yields CASSSGPWDSANTEAFF.

This chain links TRBV25-1 with TRBJ2-1, with TRBD2 matching 8 bases. From germline, CDR1 is MGHDK and CDR2 SYGVNS. The CDR3 loop spans 15 amino acids. J lost 4 bases, V lost 8 bases, and 10 bases had no gene match. The CDR3 here is CASQLSGEGYNEQFF. The CDR3 DNA reads as TGTGCCAGCCAACTTAGCGGGGAGGGGTACAATGAGCAGTTCTTC.

This clone was seen only once. The chain links TRBV28 to TRBJ1-5; D uncertain. Per germline, CDR1 MDHEN and CDR2 SYDVKM. V lost 3 bases, J lost 6 bases, and 6 bases lay in between. The CDR3 spans 12 residues. In DNA form, the CDR3 reads TGTGCCAGCAGTTTCATGTCTCAGCCCCAGCATTTT. Translating it yields CASSFMSQPQHF. Combining the CDR3 with reference TRBV28 and TRBJ1-5 gives the whole variable domain DVKVTQSSRYLVKRTGEKVFLECVQDMDHENMFWYRQDPGLGLRLIYFSYDVKMKEKGDIPEGYSVSREKKERFSLILESASTNQTSMYLCASSFMSQPQHFGDGTRLSIL.